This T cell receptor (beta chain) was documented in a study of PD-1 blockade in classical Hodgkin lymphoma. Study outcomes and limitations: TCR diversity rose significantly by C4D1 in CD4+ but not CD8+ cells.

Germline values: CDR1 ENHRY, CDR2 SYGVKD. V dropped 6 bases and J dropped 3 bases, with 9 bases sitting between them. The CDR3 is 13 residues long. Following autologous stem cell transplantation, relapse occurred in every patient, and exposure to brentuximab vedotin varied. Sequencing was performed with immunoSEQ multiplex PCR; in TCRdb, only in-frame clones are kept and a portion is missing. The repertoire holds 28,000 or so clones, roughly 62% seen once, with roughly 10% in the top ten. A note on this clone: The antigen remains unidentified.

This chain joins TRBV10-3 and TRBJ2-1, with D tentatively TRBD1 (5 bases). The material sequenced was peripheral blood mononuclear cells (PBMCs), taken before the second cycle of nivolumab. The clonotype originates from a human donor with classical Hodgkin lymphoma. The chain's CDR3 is CAIRADIYNEQFF. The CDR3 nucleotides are TGTGCCATCAGGGCGGACATCTACAATGAGCAGTTCTTC.